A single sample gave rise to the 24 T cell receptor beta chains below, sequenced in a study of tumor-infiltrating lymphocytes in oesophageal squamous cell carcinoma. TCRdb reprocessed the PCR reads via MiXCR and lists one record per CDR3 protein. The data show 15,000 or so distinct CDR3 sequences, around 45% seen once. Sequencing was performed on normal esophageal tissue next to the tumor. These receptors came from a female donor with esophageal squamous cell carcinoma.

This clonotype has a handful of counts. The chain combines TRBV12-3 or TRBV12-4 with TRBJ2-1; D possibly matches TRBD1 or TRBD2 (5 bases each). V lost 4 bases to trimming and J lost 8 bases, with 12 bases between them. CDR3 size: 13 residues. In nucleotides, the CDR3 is TGTGCCAGCAGTTACAGGACTGGTGATGAGCAGTTCTTC. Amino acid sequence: CASSYRTGDEQFF.

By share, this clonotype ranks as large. The CDR3 loop is CATRVGNQPQHF. Written as DNA, the CDR3 is TGTGCCACCAGGGTGGGCAATCAGCCCCAGCATTTT. V is TRBV7-2 and J is TRBJ1-5; tentatively, D is TRBD1 (5 bases). The V end was cut by 10 bases, the J end by 2 bases, with 9 bases between. The CDR3 sequence is 12 residues long. Germline V gives CDR1 SGHTA, CDR2 FQGNSA. The whole variable domain, filled in from reference TRBV7-2 and TRBJ1-5, reads GAGVSQSPSNKVTEKGKDVELRCDPISGHTALYWYRQSLGQGLEFLIYFQGNSAPDKSGLPSDRFSAERTGGSVSTLTIQRTQQEDSAVYLCATRVGNQPQHFGDGTRLSIL.

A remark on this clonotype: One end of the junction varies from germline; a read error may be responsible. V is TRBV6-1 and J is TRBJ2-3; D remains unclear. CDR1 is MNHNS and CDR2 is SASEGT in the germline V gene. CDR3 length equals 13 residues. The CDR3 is CASSLYSTDTQYF. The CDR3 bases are TGTGCAAGCAGTCTTTACAGCACAGATACGCAGTATTTT.

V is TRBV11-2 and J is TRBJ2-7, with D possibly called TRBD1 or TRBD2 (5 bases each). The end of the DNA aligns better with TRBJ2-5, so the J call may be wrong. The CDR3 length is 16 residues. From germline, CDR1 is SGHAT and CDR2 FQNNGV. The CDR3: CASSPGLTAREETQYF. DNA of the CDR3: TGTGCCAGCAGCCCCGGACTGACAGCGAGGGAAGAGACCCAGTACTTC.

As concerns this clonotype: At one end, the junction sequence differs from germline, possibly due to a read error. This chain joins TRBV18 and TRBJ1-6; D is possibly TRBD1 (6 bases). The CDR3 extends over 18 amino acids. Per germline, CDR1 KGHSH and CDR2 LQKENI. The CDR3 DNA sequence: TGTGCCAGCTCTGGTGGGACTAGCGGGGGGGCGACCTCCTACGAGCAGTACTTT. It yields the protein CASSGGTSGGATSYEQYF.

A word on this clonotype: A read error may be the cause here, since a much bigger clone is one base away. The CDR3 here is CASSSQVYNEQYF. For the CDR3, the DNA is TGCGCCAGCAGCTCACAGGTTTACAATGAGCAGTACTTC. The V and J genes are TRBV5-1 and TRBJ2-7, with D possibly being TRBD1 (5 bases). The CDR3 length is 13 residues. V was pared by 3 bases and J by 7 bases, with 14 bases between. Germline lookup yields CDR1 SGHRS and CDR2 YFSETQ.

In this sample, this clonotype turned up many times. CDR3 sequence: CASSEGEAREGTYEQYF. CDR3 DNA: TGTGCCAGCAGTGAAGGGGAGGCGCGGGAGGGAACCTACGAGCAGTACTTC. This chain joins TRBV2 and TRBJ2-7; 9 bases match TRBD2. V shed 1 base, J shed 2 bases, and the junction held 9 bases outside the gene matches. CDR1 and CDR2 from the germline V gene are SNHLY and FYNNEI. The CDR3 totals 17 residues.

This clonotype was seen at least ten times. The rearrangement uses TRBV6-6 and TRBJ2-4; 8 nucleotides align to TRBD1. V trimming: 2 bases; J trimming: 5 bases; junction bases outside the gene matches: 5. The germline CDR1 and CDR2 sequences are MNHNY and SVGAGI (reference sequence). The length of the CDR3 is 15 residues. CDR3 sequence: CASSYNGDRQNIQYF. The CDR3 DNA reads TGTGCCAGCAGTTACAACGGGGACAGGCAAAACATTCAGTACTTC.

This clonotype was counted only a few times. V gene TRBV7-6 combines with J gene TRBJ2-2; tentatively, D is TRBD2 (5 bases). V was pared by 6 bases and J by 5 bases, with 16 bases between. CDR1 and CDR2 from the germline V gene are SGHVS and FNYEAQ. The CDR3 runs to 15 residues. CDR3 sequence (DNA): TGTGCCAGCAGGTTACCGGGATTACAAACCGGGGAGCTGTTTTTT. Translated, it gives CASRLPGLQTGELFF.

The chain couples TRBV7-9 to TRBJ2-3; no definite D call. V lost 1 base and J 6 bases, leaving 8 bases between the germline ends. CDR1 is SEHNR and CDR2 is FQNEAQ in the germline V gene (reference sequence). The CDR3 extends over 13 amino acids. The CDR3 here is CASSLESPDTQYF. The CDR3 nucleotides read TGTGCCAGCAGCTTAGAGTCCCCCGATACGCAGTATTTT.

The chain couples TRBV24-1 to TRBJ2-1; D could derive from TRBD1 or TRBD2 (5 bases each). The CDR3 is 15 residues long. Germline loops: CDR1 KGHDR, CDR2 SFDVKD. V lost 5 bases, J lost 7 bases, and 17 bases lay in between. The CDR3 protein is CATSAGHSTLNEQFF. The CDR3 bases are TGTGCCACCAGTGCGGGGCACAGTACCCTAAATGAGCAGTTCTTC.

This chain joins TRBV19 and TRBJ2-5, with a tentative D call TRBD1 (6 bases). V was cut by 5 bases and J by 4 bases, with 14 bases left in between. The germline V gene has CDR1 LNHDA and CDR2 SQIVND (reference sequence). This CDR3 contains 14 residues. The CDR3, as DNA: TGTGCCAGTAGTGAATCGGCAGGGGCAGAGACCCAGTACTTC. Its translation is CASSESAGAETQYF.

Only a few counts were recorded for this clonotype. Here the CDR3 DNA reads TGTGCCAGCAGCACCCCCGGGACAGGGTGGAGAGAGCAGTACTTC. As protein: CASSTPGTGWREQYF. The chain carries TRBV5-4 and TRBJ2-7, with TRBD1 identical over 9 bases. Germline CDR1 SGHNT, CDR2 YYREEE (reference sequence). V dropped 4 bases and J dropped 7; count of bases not matched to a gene: 12. This CDR3 is 15 amino acids long.

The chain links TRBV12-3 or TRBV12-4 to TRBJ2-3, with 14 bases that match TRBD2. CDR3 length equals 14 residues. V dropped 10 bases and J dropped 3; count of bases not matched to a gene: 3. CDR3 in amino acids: CAMGTSGRTDTQYF. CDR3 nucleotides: TGTGCCATGGGGACTAGCGGGAGAACAGATACGCAGTATTTT.

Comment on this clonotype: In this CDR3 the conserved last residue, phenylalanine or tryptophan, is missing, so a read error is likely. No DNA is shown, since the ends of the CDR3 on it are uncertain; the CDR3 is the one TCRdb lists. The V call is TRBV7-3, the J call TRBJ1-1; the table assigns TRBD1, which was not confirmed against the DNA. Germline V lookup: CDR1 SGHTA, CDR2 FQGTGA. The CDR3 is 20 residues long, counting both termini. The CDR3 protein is CASSFARRDRGRGRPSTSGQ.

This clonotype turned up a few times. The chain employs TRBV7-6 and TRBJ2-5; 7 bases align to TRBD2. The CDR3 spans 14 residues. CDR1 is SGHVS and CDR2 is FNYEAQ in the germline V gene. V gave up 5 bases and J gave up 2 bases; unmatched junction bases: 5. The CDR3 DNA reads TGTGCCAGCAGCCCCGGGACTAAACAAGAGACCCAGTACTTC. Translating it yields CASSPGTKQETQYF.

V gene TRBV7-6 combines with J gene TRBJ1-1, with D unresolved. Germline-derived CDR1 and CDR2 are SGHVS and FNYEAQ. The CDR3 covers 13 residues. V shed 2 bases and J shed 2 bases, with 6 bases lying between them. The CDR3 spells CASSLQTNTEAFF. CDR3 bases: TGTGCCAGCAGCTTACAGACAAACACTGAAGCTTTCTTT.

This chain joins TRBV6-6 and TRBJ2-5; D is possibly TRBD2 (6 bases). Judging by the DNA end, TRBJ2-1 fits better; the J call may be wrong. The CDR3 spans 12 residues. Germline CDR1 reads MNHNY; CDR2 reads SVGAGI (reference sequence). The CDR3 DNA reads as TGTGCCAGCAGCCCCCGGGGGTATGAGCAGTTCTTC. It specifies CASSPRGYEQFF.

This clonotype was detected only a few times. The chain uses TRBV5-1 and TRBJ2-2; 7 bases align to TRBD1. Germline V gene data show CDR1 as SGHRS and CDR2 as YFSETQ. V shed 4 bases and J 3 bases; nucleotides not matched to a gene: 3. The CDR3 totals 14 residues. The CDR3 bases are TGCGCCAGCAGCCCGACAGGGTACACCGGGGAGCTGTTTTTT. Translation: CASSPTGYTGELFF.

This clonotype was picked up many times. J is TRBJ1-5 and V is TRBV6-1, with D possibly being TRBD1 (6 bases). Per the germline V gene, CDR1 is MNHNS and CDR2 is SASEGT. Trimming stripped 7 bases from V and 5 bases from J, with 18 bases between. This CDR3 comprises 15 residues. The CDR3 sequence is CASKTTGRIYQPQHF. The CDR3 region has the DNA TGTGCCAGCAAAACGACAGGAAGAATCTATCAGCCCCAGCATTTT.

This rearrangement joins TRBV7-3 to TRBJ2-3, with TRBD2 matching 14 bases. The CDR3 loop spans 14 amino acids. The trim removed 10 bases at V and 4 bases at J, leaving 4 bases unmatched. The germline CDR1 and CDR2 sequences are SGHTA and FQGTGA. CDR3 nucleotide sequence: TGTGCCAATACGGGACTAGCGGGAGCAGATACGCAGTATTTT. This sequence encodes CANTGLAGADTQYF.

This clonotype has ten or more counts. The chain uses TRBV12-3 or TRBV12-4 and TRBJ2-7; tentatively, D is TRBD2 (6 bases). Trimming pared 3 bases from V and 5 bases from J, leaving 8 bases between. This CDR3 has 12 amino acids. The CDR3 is CASSFGGHEQYF. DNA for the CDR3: TGTGCCAGCAGTTTTGGAGGGCACGAGCAGTACTTC.

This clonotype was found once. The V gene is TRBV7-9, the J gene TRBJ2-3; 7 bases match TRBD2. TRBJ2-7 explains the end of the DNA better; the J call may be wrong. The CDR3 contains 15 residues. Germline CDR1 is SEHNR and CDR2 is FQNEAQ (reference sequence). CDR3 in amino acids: CASSFYGEGSYEQYF. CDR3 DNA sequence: TGTGCCAGCAGCTTCTACGGGGAGGGCAGCTATGAGCAGTACTTC.

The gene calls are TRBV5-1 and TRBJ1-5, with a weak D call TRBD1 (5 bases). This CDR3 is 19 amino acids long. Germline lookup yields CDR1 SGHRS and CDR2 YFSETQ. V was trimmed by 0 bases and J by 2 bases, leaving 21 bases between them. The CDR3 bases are TGCGCCAGCAGCTTGGATGGGGCAGGGATCACGTCAGGCAATCAGCCCCAGCATTTT. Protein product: CASSLDGAGITSGNQPQHF.